This T cell receptor beta chain comes out of a study of cytomegalovirus exposure and HLA in healthy donors. Assay used: immunoSEQ multiplex PCR; TCRdb lists only in-frame clones, some missing. The data show roughly 100,000 clones, about 88% seen once. This TCR derives from a young woman in good health and CMV-seropositive. Sequenced: PBMCs.

The DNA of the CDR3 is TGTGCCAGCAGCTTGGATTTTTCCAGGACAGGGTTTGGCTACACCTTC. It is translated as CASSLDFSRTGFGYTF. The chain employs TRBV5-5 and TRBJ1-2, with TRBD1 matching over 8 bases. V dropped 0 bases and J dropped 7; count of bases not matched to a gene: 11. CDR1 is SGHKS and CDR2 is YYEKEE in the germline V gene (reference sequence). This CDR3 has 16 residues.